Listed here are 22 T cell receptor beta chains from one sample, sequenced in a study of shared clonotypes between healthy human individuals. This table comes from immunoSEQ multiplex PCR, and its TCRdb copy is limited to in-frame clones, with some not included. The sample lists 330,000 or so clones; under 80% were seen once. Sequencing was carried out using memory CD4+ T cells sorted from blood. Sample subset: CD45RA-negative fraction. The receptors come from a man younger than 40 in good health.

This clone has only a few counts. The chain recombines TRBV2 with TRBJ1-3; TRBD1 agrees at 8 bases. The V and J ends lost 5 bases and 0 bases, in that order; junction bases with no gene match: 9. Germline V gives CDR1 SNHLY, CDR2 FYNNEI. The CDR3 is 17 residues long. In DNA form, the CDR3 reads TGTGCCAGCAGTTCCGGGACAGGCCTGCTCTCTGGAAACACCATATATTTT. Its protein is CASSSGTGLLSGNTIYF.

The rearrangement links TRBV5-1 to TRBJ2-7; the D is unclear. This CDR3 contains 13 residues. Trimming took 1 base from V and 7 from J, leaving 12 bases between them. Germline CDR1 reads SGHRS; CDR2 reads YFSETQ. The CDR3 nucleotides read TGCGCCAGCAGCTTGTCCACGGCTGGGGAGCAGTACTTC. This encodes CASSLSTAGEQYF. Full variable domain (rest looked up from reference TRBV5-1 and TRBJ2-7): KAGVTQTPRYLIKTRGQQVTLSCSPISGHRSVSWYQQTPGQGLQFLFEYFSETQRNKGNFPGRFSGRQFSNSRSEMNVSTLELGDSALYLCASSLSTAGEQYFGPGTRLTVT.

The chain couples TRBV19 to TRBJ2-7; 9 bases align to TRBD1. This CDR3 comprises 13 residues. From germline, CDR1 is LNHDA and CDR2 SQIVND (reference sequence). V lost 6 bases, J lost 5 bases, and 5 bases stayed unmatched. For the CDR3, the DNA is TGTGCCAGTAGACAGGGGGCACTGAACGAGCAGTACTTC. Amino acids: CASRQGALNEQYF. Variable domain in full (rest from reference TRBV19 and TRBJ2-7): DGGITQSPKYLFRKEGQNVTLSCEQNLNHDAMYWYRQDPGQGLRLIYYSQIVNDFQKGDIAEGYSVSREKKESFPLTVTSAQKNPTAFYLCASRQGALNEQYFGPGTRLTVT.

The rearrangement links TRBV5-1 to TRBJ1-1; no definite D call. Germline CDR1 SGHRS, CDR2 YFSETQ. The length of the CDR3 is 15 residues. The germline V and J ends were trimmed by 0 bases and 5 bases, with 14 bases remaining between them. CDR3 residues: CASSLAGIIRTEAFF. The CDR3, as DNA: TGCGCCAGCAGCTTGGCTGGGATAATTCGGACTGAAGCTTTCTTT. The full variable domain, its missing parts supplied by reference TRBV5-1 and TRBJ1-1, is KAGVTQTPRYLIKTRGQQVTLSCSPISGHRSVSWYQQTPGQGLQFLFEYFSETQRNKGNFPGRFSGRQFSNSRSEMNVSTLELGDSALYLCASSLAGIIRTEAFFGQGTRLTVV.

This clone was seen ten or more times. CDR3 protein: CASSDKTSGDTDTQYF. The CDR3 DNA reads as TGTGCCAGCAGTGACAAGACTAGCGGGGACACAGATACGCAGTATTTT. This chain joins TRBV6-4 and TRBJ2-3; TRBD2 matches at 11 bases. The CDR3 length is 16 residues. V was clipped by 2 bases and J by 2 bases; unmatched bases: 3. Germline values: CDR1 MRHNA, CDR2 SNTAGT.

Comment on this clone: Distinct nucleotide sequences in the sample also encode this CDR3. Here the CDR3 DNA reads TGTGCCAGCAGCGTATCGCTGGGCTCCTACGAGCAGTACTTC. This codes for CASSVSLGSYEQYF. The chain carries TRBV9 and TRBJ2-7; no firm D call. Trimming removed 1 base from V and 0 bases from J, with 8 bases in between. This CDR3 contains 14 residues. The germline V gene encodes CDR1 SGDLS and CDR2 YYNGEE.

The chain couples TRBV10-3 to TRBJ1-5; 10 bases are a match to TRBD1. The CDR3 totals 15 residues. V lost 5 bases, J lost 2 bases, and 3 bases stayed unmatched. Germline CDR1 ENHRY, CDR2 SYGVKD. For the CDR3, the DNA is TGTGCCATCAGTCCGACAGGGGGCGGCAATCAGCCCCAGCATTTT. Residues: CAISPTGGGNQPQHF.

The genes are TRBV7-3 and TRBJ2-1; no firm D call. The CDR3 runs 17 residues. Germline CDR1 and CDR2: SGHTA and FQGTGA. V shed 4 bases and J shed 1 base, with 17 bases lying between them. DNA of the CDR3: TGTGCCAGCAGCTCTACTTCGGACCGACCGTCCTACAATGAGCAGTTCTTC. Translating it yields CASSSTSDRPSYNEQFF.

The gene calls are TRBV11-2 and TRBJ2-1, with D perhaps matching TRBD1 (8 bases). The V gene's germline CDR1 is SGHAT and CDR2 FQNNGV. Trimming pared 5 bases from V and 8 bases from J, leaving 16 bases between. The CDR3 spans 14 residues. The CDR3 protein is CASSTYRGGYEQFF. CDR3 nucleotide sequence: TGTGCCAGCAGCACGTACAGGGGGGGCTATGAGCAGTTCTTC. The variable domain in full, with the rest retrieved from reference TRBV11-2 and TRBJ2-1, is EAGVAQSPRYKIIEKRQSVAFWCNPISGHATLYWYQQILGQGPKLLIQFQNNGVVDDSQLPKDRFSAERLKGVDSTLKIQPAKLEDSAVYLCASSTYRGGYEQFFGPGTRLTVL.

This rearrangement joins TRBV18 to TRBJ2-3, with D possibly TRBD2 on 6 matching bases. CDR3 size: 19 residues. The germline gives CDR1 KGHSH, CDR2 LQKENI. Deletions cut 3 bases from V and 0 bases from J, with 22 bases between. The CDR3 DNA reads as TGTGCCAGCTCACCCCTAATGTATCGAGCGGAGGGGAGCACAGATACGCAGTATTTT. Protein product: CASSPLMYRAEGSTDTQYF.

The rearrangement uses TRBV15 and TRBJ2-3; unclear D gene. The CDR3 has 12 amino acids. Germline V gene data show CDR1 as LNHNV and CDR2 as YYDKDF (reference sequence). V was clipped by 1 base and J by 5 bases, with 4 bases between them. The CDR3 DNA reads TGTGCCACCAGCAGAGTTCGAGATACGCAGTATTTT. This sequence encodes CATSRVRDTQYF.

The chain is built from TRBV2 and TRBJ2-7; no clear D gene. The germline CDR1 and CDR2 sequences are SNHLY and FYNNEI. The CDR3 is 13 amino acids. V was pared by 7 bases and J by 6 bases, with 16 bases between. The DNA of the CDR3 is TGTGCCAGCATCTTCTCGAGCCTACCCGAGCAGTACTTC. The encoded protein is CASIFSSLPEQYF.

This clone has only a few counts. Here the CDR3 reads CASSPPLKSGEAFF. As DNA, the CDR3 is TGTGCCAGCAGCCCACCTTTGAAGAGTGGTGAAGCTTTCTTT. The chain employs TRBV5-4 and TRBJ1-1; D call uncertain. Per the germline V gene, CDR1 is SGHNT and CDR2 is YYREEE (reference sequence). CDR3 length: 14 amino acids. Deletions cut 4 bases from V and 7 bases from J, with 17 bases between.

A single count supports this clone. This sequence joins TRBV5-4 and TRBJ2-1; 8 positions match TRBD1. The CDR3 consists of 15 residues. Germline values: CDR1 SGHNT, CDR2 YYREEE (reference sequence). With 4 bases clipped from V and 7 bases from J, the junction kept 10 bases outside the gene matches. CDR3 sequence (DNA): TGTGCCAGCAGCCCCGGGGCAGGGGGCTTGAATGAGCAGTTCTTC. It specifies CASSPGAGGLNEQFF. Looking up the rest from reference TRBV5-4 and TRBJ2-1 gives the full variable domain: ETGVTQSPTHLIKTRGQQVTLRCSSQSGHNTVSWYQQALGQGPQFIFQYYREEENGRGNFPPRFSGLQFPNYSSELNVNALELDDSALYLCASSPGAGGLNEQFFGPGTRLTVL.

The chain recombines TRBV30 with TRBJ2-5; D unclear. Germline V lookup: CDR1 GTSNPN, CDR2 SVGIG (reference sequence). The CDR3 runs 13 residues. The V end was cut by 0 bases, the J end by 2 bases, with 7 bases between. In DNA, the CDR3 is TGTGCCTGGAGTGTAGGGCATCAAGAGACCCAGTACTTC. This sequence encodes CAWSVGHQETQYF.

This clone was found a few times. This rearrangement joins TRBV6-1 to TRBJ1-1; possibly TRBD1 for D (5 bases). Germline V gene data show CDR1 as MNHNS and CDR2 as SASEGT. The V end was cut by 8 bases, the J end by 4 bases, with 17 bases between. The CDR3 is 14 amino acids. The CDR3 loop is CASSLRGWGTEAFF. CDR3 nucleotides: TGTGCCAGCTCCCTCCGGGGCTGGGGCACTGAAGCTTTCTTT.

V and J are TRBV10-2 and TRBJ2-5, with 9 bases matching TRBD2. CDR1 WSHSY and CDR2 SAAADI come from the germline V gene. V trimming: 0 bases; J trimming: 2 bases; junction bases outside the gene matches: 13. The CDR3 is made up of 19 amino acids. The CDR3 region is CASSESTRGIAGVQETQYF. The CDR3 bases are TGCGCCAGCAGTGAGTCGACTCGTGGGATAGCGGGAGTTCAAGAGACCCAGTACTTC.

Comments on this clone: The same CDR3 also results from other DNA sequences found in this sample. The chain recombines TRBV5-6 with TRBJ2-1; 7 bases line up with TRBD1. The ends lost 1 base at V and 3 bases at J; junction bases unmatched: 7. The CDR3 contains 16 residues. Germline CDR1 SGHDT, CDR2 YYEEEE. The CDR3 region is CASSLTGANLYNEQFF. The CDR3 DNA reads as TGTGCCAGCAGCTTGACAGGGGCCAATCTCTACAATGAGCAGTTCTTC.

This rearrangement joins TRBV6-5 to TRBJ2-5; TRBD2 might be the D (6 bases). In germline, CDR1 is MNHEY, CDR2 SVGAGI. The CDR3 loop spans 14 amino acids. V dropped 6 bases and J dropped 1 base, with 12 bases sitting between them. CDR3 in amino acids: CASRMGGIQETQYF. The CDR3 DNA is TGTGCCAGCAGAATGGGGGGTATCCAAGAGACCCAGTACTTC.

This clone was seen once. The V call is TRBV7-9, the J call TRBJ1-2; 10 bases are shared with TRBD1. This CDR3 contains 15 residues. CDR1 and CDR2 (germline): SEHNR, FQNEAQ (reference sequence). The junction had 7 bases not matched to a gene; V was cut back by 5 bases and J by 4 bases. The CDR3 protein is CASSPRGQGSYGYTF. The DNA for the CDR3 is TGTGCCAGCAGCCCTAGGGGACAGGGGAGCTATGGCTACACCTTC.

The chain combines TRBV7-3 with TRBJ2-3; 8 nucleotides match TRBD2. The germline CDR1 and CDR2 sequences are SGHTA and FQGTGA. The CDR3 runs to 16 residues. The V gene end was trimmed by 4 bases and the J gene end by 1 base; junction bases not matched to a gene: 7. The DNA of the CDR3 is TGTGCCAGCAGCTCCGGGACTAGGGGCCGCACAGATACGCAGTATTTT. This codes for CASSSGTRGRTDTQYF.

The chain employs TRBV5-4 and TRBJ2-3; 9 positions match TRBD2. V was clipped by 1 base and J by 2 bases; unmatched bases: 5. Germline values: CDR1 SGHNT, CDR2 YYREEE (reference sequence). This CDR3 has 16 residues. The CDR3 is CASSLSLAGTTDTQYF. The CDR3 nucleotides read TGTGCCAGCAGCTTGAGCCTAGCGGGGACCACAGATACGCAGTATTTT. The full variable domain, in which reference TRBV5-4 and TRBJ2-3 provide the parts outside the CDR3, is ETGVTQSPTHLIKTRGQQVTLRCSSQSGHNTVSWYQQALGQGPQFIFQYYREEENGRGNFPPRFSGLQFPNYSSELNVNALELDDSALYLCASSLSLAGTTDTQYFGPGTRLTVL.